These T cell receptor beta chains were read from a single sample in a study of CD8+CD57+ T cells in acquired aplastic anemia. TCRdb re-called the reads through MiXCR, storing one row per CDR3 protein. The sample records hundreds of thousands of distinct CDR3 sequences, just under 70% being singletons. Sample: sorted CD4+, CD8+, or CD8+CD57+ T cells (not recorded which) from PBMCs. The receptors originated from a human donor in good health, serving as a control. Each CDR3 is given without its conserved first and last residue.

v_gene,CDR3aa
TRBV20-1,SALWTENTEAF
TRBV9,ASSVGGGATDTQY
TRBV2,ASPPVSLGSPLH
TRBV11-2,ASSSQGGAIAYEQY
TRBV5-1,ASSLEAGGAHNEQF
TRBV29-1,SVGHPGVDYGYT
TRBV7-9,ASSPTGLDGYTFELF
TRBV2,ASSDPAEQD
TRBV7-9,ASSLTENPPLD
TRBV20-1,SASRDGSADT
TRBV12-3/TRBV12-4,ASRNPGRENTIY
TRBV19,ASRSNGISPLH
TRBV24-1,ATTLRGYSPLH
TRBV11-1,DRSVSRGLNEQY
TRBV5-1,ASSLSPGEGQETQY
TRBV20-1,SALNGQGRTEAF
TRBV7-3,ASSAPTAYNEQ
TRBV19,ASSTRGSGANVLT
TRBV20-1,SASPIGVNTEAF
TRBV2,ATATGKYGYT
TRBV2,ASSPQYYGAHYNPPLH
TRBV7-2,ASSLGAGVTEAF
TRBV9,ASSPGQGGGSGATQY
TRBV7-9,ASSFTGGKSGYT
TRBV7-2,ASSLRVGRSGYK
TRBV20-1,SAPIEGQGAHEQY
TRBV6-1,ASRRGQSDTQY
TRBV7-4,ASSLGRGIQPQHT
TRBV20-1,SARGHRNTEAF
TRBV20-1,SAGDRGTEGDTIY
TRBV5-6,ASSSQQGDQPQH
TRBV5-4,ASSLHPEGYT
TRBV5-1,ASRPGLWGTEAF
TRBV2,ASIGLGHMEEKL
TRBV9,ASSVGGQTSTDTQF
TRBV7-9,ASSPVGQGAHTGELF
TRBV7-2,ASSPGGRVGGYT
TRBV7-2,ASSFRTGSYNGQPLH
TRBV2,ASSENWGGEAF
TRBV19,ATDNRGSSGNTIY
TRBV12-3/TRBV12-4,ASTATLGQPQH
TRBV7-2,ASSHHNMNTEAF
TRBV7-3,ASSPSSGVGTQY
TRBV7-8,ASSYAGGNTEAF
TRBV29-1,SVGTFSDAQAF
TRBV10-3,AIRDRQEDFREQY
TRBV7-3,ATSRSHGLGTYEQY
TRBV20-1,SAITETYGYT
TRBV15,ATSRTSGADIPY
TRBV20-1,SAEQGRFCEY
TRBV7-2,ASSPRLTSGYGYT
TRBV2,ASSLKGIGYQPQH
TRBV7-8,ASSLTVAGEGQPQY